This T cell receptor beta chain appears in the sequencing data of a study of CD8 T cells in ankylosing spondylitis. General study points: There was a TCR beta motif, made of fewer than 10 highly homologous variants, that appeared characteristic of ankylosing spondylitis blood.

One entry per CDR3 protein, called by TCRdb with MiXCR from the 5' RACE reads. The sample holds 350,000 or so distinct CDR3 sequences, more than 9% seen once. The V and J ends lost 3 bases and 5 bases respectively, with 10 bases between them. Looked up from germline, CDR1 is SGHTA and CDR2 is FQGNSA. The CDR3 has 13 amino acids. This clonotype was observed a few times. Its antigen is currently unknown. The clonotype was recovered from a female donor with ankylosing spondylitis or in good health (not recorded which). Input material: blood, either unsorted or a sorted T cell fraction (not recorded which). The chain links TRBV7-2 to TRBJ2-5; no firm D call. CDR3 bases: TGTGCCAGCAGCTTTGACTCTGGGGAGACCCAGTACTTC. Translating gives CASSFDSGETQYF. Using reference TRBV7-2 and TRBJ2-5 for the parts outside the CDR3, the full variable domain is GAGVSQSPSNKVTEKGKDVELRCDPISGHTALYWYRQSLGQGLEFLIYFQGNSAPDKSGLPSDRFSAERTGGSVSTLTIQRTQQEDSAVYLCASSFDSGETQYFGPGTRLLVL.